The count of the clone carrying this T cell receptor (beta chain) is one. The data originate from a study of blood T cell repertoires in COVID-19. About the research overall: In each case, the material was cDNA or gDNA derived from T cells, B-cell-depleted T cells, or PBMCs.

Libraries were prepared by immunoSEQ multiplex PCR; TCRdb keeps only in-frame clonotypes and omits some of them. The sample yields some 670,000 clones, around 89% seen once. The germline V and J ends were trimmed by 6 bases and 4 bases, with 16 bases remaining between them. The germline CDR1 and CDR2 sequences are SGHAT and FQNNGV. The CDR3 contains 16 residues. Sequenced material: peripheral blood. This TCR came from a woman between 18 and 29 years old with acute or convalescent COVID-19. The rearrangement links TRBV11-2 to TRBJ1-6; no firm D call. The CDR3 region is CASSGGLGTYNSPLHF. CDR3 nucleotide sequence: TGTGCCAGCAGTGGAGGGTTGGGCACTTATAATTCACCCCTCCACTTT.